A selection of T cell receptor beta chains follows, all from one sample in a study of OX40 agonist ivuxolimab in advanced cancers. Clones were read by immunoSEQ multiplex PCR, and TCRdb kept only the in-frame ones, dropping some. This sample has tens of thousands of clones, with approximately 90% found just once. This specimen consisted of CD4+ or CD8+ T cells sorted from blood, obtained in a trial of the OX40 agonist ivuxolimab. Receptor source: an adult with an advanced solid tumor such as melanoma, head and neck, liver or kidney cancer. Each CDR3 is given with its conserved first and last residue. D genes are given only for firm matches. A clone size is listed for some rows: how often the clone was seen (once, few, many), or a class if it is expanded.

>.|TRBJ2-7|.|TRBV13
CASTLGGDEQYF
TGTGCCAGCACCCTCGGCGGGGACGAGCAGTACTTC
>.|TRBJ2-3|.|TRBV18
CASSPTLKLEVTDTQYF
TGTGCCAGCTCACCCACTCTCAAGCTCGAAGTCACAGATACGCAGTATTTT
>TRBD1|TRBJ2-7|.|TRBV5-1
CASSDLTGVNYEQYF
TGCGCCAGCAGCGATCTGACAGGGGTAAATTACGAGCAGTACTTC
>TRBD1|TRBJ1-5|.|TRBV2
CASSEGLDRGHGYRNQPQHF
TGTGCCAGCAGTGAAGGACTGGACAGGGGCCACGGATATCGCAATCAGCCCCAGCATTTT
>.|TRBJ2-7|.|TRBV4-1
CASSQAATGLSYKQYF
TGCGCCAGCAGCCAAGCGGCGACAGGTCTAAGCTACAAGCAGTACTTC
>.|TRBJ2-5|once|TRBV5-8
CASSLGGQETQYF
TGTGCCAGCAGCTTGGGGGGGCAAGAGACCCAGTACTTC
>.|TRBJ1-2|.|TRBV4-1
CASSLQGSNYGYTF
TGCGCCAGCAGTCTACAGGGATCTAACTATGGCTACACCTTC
>TRBD1|TRBJ1-1|.|TRBV2
CASSEQGRGQTEAFF
TGTGCCAGCAGTGAACAGGGGAGGGGGCAGACTGAAGCTTTCTTT
>.|TRBJ2-2|.|TRBV5-4
CASSLESAGELFF
TGTGCCAGCAGCTTGGAGTCAGCCGGGGAGCTGTTTTTT
>TRBD1|TRBJ2-3|.|TRBV10-1
CASRDRDAGDTQYF
TGCGCCAGCAGGGACAGGGATGCAGGAGATACGCAGTATTTT
>.|TRBJ2-7|.|TRBV15
CATSPKTGPGEQYF
TGTGCCACCAGCCCCAAAACAGGGCCGGGCGAGCAGTACTTC
>TRBD2|TRBJ2-7|.|TRBV6-6
CATAGTSGGLSYEQYF
TGTGCCACCGCCGGGACTAGCGGGGGCCTCTCCTACGAGCAGTACTTC
>.|TRBJ2-7|.|TRBV5-1
CASSLVRENRLYEQYF
TGCGCCAGCAGCTTGGTTCGGGAAAATCGCCTGTACGAGCAGTACTTC
>.|TRBJ2-1|.|TRBV27
CASSFPLRDEQFF
TGTGCCAGCAGTTTCCCCCTCCGAGATGAGCAGTTCTTC
>.|TRBJ1-2|.|TRBV29-1
CSVGSEIYGYTF
TGCAGCGTTGGTTCGGAAATCTATGGCTACACCTTC
>.|TRBJ1-2|.|TRBV28
CASSLLRGDGYTF
TGTGCCAGCAGTTTATTACGCGGAGATGGCTACACCTTC
>.|TRBJ2-5|.|TRBV2
CASSGTLEETQYF
TGTGCCAGCAGTGGGACACTCGAAGAGACCCAGTACTTC
>.|TRBJ2-1|.|TRBV7-3
CASSPWTESYNEQFF
TGTGCCAGCAGCCCTTGGACGGAGTCCTACAATGAGCAGTTCTTC
>.|TRBJ1-2|.|TRBV6-5
CASLLAGFYYGYTF
TGTGCCAGCCTTTTGGCAGGGTTCTACTATGGCTACACCTTC
>.|TRBJ1-6|.|TRBV19
CASSMTVGLLNF
TGTGCCAGTAGTATGACAGTAGGGCTCCTCAACTTT
>TRBD1|TRBJ2-1|.|TRBV7-9
CASSSPGQGSDEQFF
TGTGCCAGCAGCTCCCCGGGACAGGGGTCTGATGAGCAGTTCTTC
>TRBD1|TRBJ2-7|.|TRBV6-1
CASRGMGQGLDEQYF
TGTGCCAGCAGGGGGATGGGACAGGGTTTGGACGAGCAGTACTTC
>.|TRBJ2-7|.|TRBV29-1
CSVSGLHYEQYF
TGCAGCGTATCGGGACTCCACTACGAGCAGTACTTC